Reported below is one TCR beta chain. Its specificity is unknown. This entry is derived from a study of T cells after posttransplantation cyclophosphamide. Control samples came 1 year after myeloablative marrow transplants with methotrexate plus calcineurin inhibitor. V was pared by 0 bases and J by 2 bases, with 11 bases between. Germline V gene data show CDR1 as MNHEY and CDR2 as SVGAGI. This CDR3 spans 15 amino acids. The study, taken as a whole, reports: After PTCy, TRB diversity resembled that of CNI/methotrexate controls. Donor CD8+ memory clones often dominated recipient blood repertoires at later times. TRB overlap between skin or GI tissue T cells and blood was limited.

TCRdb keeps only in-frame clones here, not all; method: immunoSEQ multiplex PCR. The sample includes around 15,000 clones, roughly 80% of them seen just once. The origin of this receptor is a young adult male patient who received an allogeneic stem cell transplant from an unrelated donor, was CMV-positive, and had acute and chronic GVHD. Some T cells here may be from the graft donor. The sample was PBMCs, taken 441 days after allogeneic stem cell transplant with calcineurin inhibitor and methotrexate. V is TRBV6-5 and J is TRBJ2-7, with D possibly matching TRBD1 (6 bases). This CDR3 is CASSYSGTNTYEQYF. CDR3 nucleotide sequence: TGTGCCAGCAGTTACTCCGGGACAAACACCTACGAGCAGTACTTC.